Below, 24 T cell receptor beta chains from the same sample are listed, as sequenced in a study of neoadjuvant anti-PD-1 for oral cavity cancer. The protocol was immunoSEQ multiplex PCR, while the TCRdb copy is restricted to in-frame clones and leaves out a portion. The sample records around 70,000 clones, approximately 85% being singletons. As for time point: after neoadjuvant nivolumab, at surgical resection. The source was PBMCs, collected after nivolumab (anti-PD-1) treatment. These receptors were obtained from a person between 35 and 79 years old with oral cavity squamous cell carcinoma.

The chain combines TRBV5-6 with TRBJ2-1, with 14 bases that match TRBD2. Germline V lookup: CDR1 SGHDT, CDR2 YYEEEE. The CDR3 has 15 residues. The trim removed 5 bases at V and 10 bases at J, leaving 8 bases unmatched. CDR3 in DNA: TGTGCCAGCAGATACGGGACTAGCGGGAGAGGGGAGCAGTTCTTC. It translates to CASRYGTSGRGEQFF. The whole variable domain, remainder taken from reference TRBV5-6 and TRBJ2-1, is DAGVTQSPTHLIKTRGQQVTLRCSPKSGHDTVSWYQQALGQGPQFIFQYYEEEERQRGNFPDRFSGHQFPNYSSELNVNALLLGDSALYLCASRYGTSGRGEQFFGPGTRLTVL.

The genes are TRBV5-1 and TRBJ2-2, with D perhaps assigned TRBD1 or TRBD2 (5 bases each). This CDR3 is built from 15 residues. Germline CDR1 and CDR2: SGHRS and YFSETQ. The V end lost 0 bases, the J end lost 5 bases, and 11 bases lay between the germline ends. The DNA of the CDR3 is TGCGCCAGCAGCTTGGCCGGGACGGAGACCGGGGAGCTGTTTTTT. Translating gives CASSLAGTETGELFF.

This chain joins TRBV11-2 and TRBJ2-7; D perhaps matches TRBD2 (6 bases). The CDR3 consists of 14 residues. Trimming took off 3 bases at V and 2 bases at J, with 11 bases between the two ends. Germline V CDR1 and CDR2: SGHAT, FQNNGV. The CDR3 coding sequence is TGTGCCAGCAGCTTGGCGGGACCCCCCTACGAGCAGTACTTC. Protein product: CASSLAGPPYEQYF.

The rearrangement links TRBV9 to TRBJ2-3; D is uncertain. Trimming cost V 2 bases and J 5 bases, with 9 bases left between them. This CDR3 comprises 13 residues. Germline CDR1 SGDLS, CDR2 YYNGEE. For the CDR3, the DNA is TGTGCCAGCAGCGTTGAAGGGCTAGATACGCAGTATTTT. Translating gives CASSVEGLDTQYF.

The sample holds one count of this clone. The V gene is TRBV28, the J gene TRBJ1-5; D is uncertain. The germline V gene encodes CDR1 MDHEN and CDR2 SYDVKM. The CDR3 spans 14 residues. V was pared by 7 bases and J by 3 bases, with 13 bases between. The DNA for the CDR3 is TGTGCCAGCACCTATTCGGGTAACAATCAGCCCCAGCATTTT. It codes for CASTYSGNNQPQHF.

CDR3 nucleotide sequence: TGTGCCAGCAGCTTAGCAGGTTCAGCTAACTATGGCTACACCTTC. Protein: CASSLAGSANYGYTF. V gene TRBV11-2 combines with J gene TRBJ1-2; D remains unclear. CDR3 length: 15 residues. V was cut by 1 base and J by 0 bases, with 9 bases left in between. Looked up from germline, CDR1 is SGHAT and CDR2 is FQNNGV.

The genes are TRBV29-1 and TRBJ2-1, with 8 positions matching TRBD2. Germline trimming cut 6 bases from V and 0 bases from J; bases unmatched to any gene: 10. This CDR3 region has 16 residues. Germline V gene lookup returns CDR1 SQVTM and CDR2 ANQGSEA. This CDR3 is CSVTLAGLSSYNEQFF. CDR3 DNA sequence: TGCAGCGTCACCCTAGCGGGCTTAAGCTCCTACAATGAGCAGTTCTTC.

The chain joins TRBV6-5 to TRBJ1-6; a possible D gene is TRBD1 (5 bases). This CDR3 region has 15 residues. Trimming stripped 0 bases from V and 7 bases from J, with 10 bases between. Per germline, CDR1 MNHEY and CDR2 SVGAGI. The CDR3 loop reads CASSYSEGLNSPLHF. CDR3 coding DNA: TGTGCCAGCAGTTACTCAGAGGGGTTGAATTCACCCCTCCACTTT.

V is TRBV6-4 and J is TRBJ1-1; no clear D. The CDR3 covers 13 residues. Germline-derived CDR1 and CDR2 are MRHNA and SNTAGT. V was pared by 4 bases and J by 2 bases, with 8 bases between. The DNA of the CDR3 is TGTGCCAGCAGTGCCAGTTTCAACACTGAAGCTTTCTTT. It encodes CASSASFNTEAFF.

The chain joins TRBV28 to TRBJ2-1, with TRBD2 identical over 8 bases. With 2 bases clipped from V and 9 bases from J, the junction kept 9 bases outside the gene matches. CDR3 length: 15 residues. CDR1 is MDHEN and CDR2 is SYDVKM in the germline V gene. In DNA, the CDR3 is TGTGCCAGCAGTTTAATAAGCGGGGGAGTGGCTGAGCAGTTCTTC. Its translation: CASSLISGGVAEQFF.

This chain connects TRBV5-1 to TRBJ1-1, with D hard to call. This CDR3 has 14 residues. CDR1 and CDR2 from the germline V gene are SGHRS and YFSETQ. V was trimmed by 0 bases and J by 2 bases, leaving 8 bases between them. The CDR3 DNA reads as TGCGCCAGCAGCTTGGGCGAAGGTAACACTGAAGCTTTCTTT. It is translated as CASSLGEGNTEAFF. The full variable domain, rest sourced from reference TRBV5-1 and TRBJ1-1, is KAGVTQTPRYLIKTRGQQVTLSCSPISGHRSVSWYQQTPGQGLQFLFEYFSETQRNKGNFPGRFSGRQFSNSRSEMNVSTLELGDSALYLCASSLGEGNTEAFFGQGTRLTVV.

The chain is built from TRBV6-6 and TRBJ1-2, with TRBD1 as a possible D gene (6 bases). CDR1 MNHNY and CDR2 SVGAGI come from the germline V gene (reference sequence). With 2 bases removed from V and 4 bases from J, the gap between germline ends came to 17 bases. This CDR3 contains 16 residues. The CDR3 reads CASSYPNRAEGYGYTF. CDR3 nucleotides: TGTGCCAGCAGTTACCCTAACAGGGCGGAGGGCTATGGCTACACCTTC.

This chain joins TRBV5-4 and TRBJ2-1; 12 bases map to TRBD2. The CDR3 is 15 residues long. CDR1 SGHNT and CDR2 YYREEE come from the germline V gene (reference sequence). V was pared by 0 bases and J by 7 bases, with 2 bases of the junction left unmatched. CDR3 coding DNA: TGTGCCAGCAGCTTGGGGACTAGCGGGGAAAATGAGCAGTTCTTC. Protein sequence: CASSLGTSGENEQFF.

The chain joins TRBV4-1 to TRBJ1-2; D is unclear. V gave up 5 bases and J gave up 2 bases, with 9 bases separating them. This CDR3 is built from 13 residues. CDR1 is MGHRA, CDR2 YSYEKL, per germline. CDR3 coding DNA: TGCGCCAGCAGCTCGGCAAACAACTATGGCTACACCTTC. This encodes CASSSANNYGYTF.

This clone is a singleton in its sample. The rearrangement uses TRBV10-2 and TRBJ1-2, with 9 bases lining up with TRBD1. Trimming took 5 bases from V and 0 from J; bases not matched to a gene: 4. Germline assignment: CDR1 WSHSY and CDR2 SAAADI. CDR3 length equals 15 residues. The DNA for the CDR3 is TGCGCCAGCAGTTCCGGGACAGGGACTAACTATGGCTACACCTTC. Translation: CASSSGTGTNYGYTF.

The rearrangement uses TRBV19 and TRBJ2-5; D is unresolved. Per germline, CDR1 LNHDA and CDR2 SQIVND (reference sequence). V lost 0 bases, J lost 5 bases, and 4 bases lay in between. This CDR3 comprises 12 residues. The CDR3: CASSIDRETQYF. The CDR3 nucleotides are TGTGCCAGTAGTATAGATCGGGAGACCCAGTACTTC.

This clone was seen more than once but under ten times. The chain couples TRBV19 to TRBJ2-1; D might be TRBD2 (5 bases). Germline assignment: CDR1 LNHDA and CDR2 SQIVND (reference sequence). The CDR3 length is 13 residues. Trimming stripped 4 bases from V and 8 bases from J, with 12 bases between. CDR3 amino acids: CASSRLLGDEQFF. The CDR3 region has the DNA TGTGCCAGTAGTAGATTACTAGGAGATGAGCAGTTCTTC. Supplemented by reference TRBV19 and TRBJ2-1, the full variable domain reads DGGITQSPKYLFRKEGQNVTLSCEQNLNHDAMYWYRQDPGQGLRLIYYSQIVNDFQKGDIAEGYSVSREKKESFPLTVTSAQKNPTAFYLCASSRLLGDEQFFGPGTRLTVL.

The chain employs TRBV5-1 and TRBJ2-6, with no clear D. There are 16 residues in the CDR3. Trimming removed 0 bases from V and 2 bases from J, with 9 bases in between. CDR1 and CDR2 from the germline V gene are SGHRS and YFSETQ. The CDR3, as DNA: TGCGCCAGCAGCTTGGGTTGGGGTACTGGGGCCAACGTCCTGACTTTC. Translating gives CASSLGWGTGANVLTF.

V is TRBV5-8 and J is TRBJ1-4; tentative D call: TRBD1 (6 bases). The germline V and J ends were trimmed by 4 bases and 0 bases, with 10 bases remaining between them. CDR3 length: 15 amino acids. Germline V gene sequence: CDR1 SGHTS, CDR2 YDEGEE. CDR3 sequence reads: CASSPGHATNEKLFF. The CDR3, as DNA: TGTGCCAGCAGCCCGGGACACGCAACTAATGAAAAACTGTTTTTT. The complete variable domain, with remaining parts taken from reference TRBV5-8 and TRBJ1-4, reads EAGVTQSPTHLIKTRGQQATLRCSPISGHTSVYWYQQALGLGLQFLLWYDEGEERNRGNFPPRFSGRQFPNYSSELNVNALELEDSALYLCASSPGHATNEKLFFGSGTQLSVL.

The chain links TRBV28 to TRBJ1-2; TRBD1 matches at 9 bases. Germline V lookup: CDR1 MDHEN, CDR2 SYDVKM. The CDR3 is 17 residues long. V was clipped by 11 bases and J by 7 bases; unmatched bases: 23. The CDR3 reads CASVPWGEGQGFSGYTF. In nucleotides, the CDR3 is TGTGCCTCCGTTCCTTGGGGTGAGGGACAGGGTTTTAGTGGCTACACCTTC.

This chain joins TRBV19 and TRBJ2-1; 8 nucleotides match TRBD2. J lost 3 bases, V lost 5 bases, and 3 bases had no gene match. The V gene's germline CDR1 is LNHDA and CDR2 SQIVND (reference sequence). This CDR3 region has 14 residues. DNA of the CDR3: TGTGCCAGTAGTCGACTAGCGTTCTACAATGAGCAGTTCTTC. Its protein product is CASSRLAFYNEQFF.

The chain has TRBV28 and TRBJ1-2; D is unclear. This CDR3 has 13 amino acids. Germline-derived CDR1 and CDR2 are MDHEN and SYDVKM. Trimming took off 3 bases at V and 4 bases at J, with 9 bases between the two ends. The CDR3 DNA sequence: TGTGCCAGCAGTTTGGGTCCTTTCTATGGCTACACCTTC. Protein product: CASSLGPFYGYTF.

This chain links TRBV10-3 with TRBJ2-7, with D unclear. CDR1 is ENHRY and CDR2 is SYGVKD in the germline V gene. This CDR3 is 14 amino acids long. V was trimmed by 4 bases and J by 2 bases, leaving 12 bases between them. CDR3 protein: CAISGGRRAYEQYF. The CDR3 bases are TGTGCCATCAGTGGGGGAAGACGCGCCTACGAGCAGTACTTC.

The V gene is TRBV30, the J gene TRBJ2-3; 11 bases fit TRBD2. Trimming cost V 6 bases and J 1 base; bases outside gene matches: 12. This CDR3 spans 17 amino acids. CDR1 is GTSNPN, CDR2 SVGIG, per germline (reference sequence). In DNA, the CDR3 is TGTGCCTGCGAGGGCGGGACTAGCGGAGGGGGCACAGATACGCAGTATTTT. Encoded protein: CACEGGTSGGGTDTQYF.